The 22 T cell receptor beta chains below were found in one sample sequenced in a study of response to subunit inactivated influenza vaccine. TCRdb reanalysed the RT-PCR reads using MiXCR and keeps one entry per CDR3 protein. The table shows around 540,000 distinct CDR3 sequences, with approximately 12% occurring only once. The material was PBMCs from blood, obtained on the day of vaccination. The receptors here all came from a man aged 50 or older who received an inactivated influenza vaccine.

The chain has TRBV5-1 and TRBJ2-5; possibly TRBD1 for D (5 bases). The CDR3 has 15 amino acids. V gave up 4 bases and J gave up 2 bases, with 15 bases separating them. Germline V gene lookup returns CDR1 SGHRS and CDR2 YFSETQ. CDR3 coding DNA: TGCGCCAGCAGCGCAAGAACAGGAGAACAAGAGACCCAGTACTTC. Amino acid sequence: CASSARTGEQETQYF.

V is TRBV5-5 and J is TRBJ1-1, with a tentative D call TRBD1 (6 bases). The V end was cut by 4 bases, the J end by 1 base, with 17 bases between. Germline V gives CDR1 SGHKS, CDR2 YYEKEE (reference sequence). This CDR3 has 16 residues. Here the CDR3 DNA reads TGTGCCAGCAGCCGGCTGGGGTCGACAGGGAACACTGAAGCTTTCTTT. Its protein product is CASSRLGSTGNTEAFF.

This clonotype came up many times. The DNA of the CDR3 is TGTGCCAGCAGCCGTTCAGATACGCAGTATTTT. It codes for CASSRSDTQYF. J is TRBJ2-3 and V is TRBV12-3 or TRBV12-4; no clear D. The CDR3 has 11 amino acids. V was clipped by 6 bases and J by 4 bases, with 5 bases between them.

This clonotype occurred many times. This chain connects TRBV5-6 to TRBJ1-1; tentatively, D is TRBD1 (6 bases). The CDR3 sequence is 15 residues long. V was trimmed by 4 bases and J by 0 bases, leaving 13 bases between them. Germline V gene sequence: CDR1 SGHDT, CDR2 YYEEEE. CDR3 bases: TGTGCCAGCAGCCTACTTAGGACAGTGAACACTGAAGCTTTCTTT. Protein product: CASSLLRTVNTEAFF.

This clonotype has just a few counts. The CDR3 DNA follows: TGTGCCAGCAGCTCCCCCCGCTTTAGTGGAGGGACCCAGTACTTC. Translated: CASSSPRFSGGTQYF. V gene TRBV11-2 combines with J gene TRBJ2-5; possible D gene TRBD2, 5 bases. This CDR3 has 15 amino acids. Deletions cut 4 bases from V and 7 bases from J, with 19 bases between. In germline, CDR1 is SGHAT, CDR2 FQNNGV. The complete variable domain, with remaining parts taken from reference TRBV11-2 and TRBJ2-5, reads EAGVAQSPRYKIIEKRQSVAFWCNPISGHATLYWYQQILGQGPKLLIQFQNNGVVDDSQLPKDRFSAERLKGVDSTLKIQPAKLEDSAVYLCASSSPRFSGGTQYFGPGTRLLVL.

The chain uses TRBV18 and TRBJ1-2; D might be TRBD1 (5 bases). In germline, CDR1 is KGHSH, CDR2 LQKENI. The CDR3 loop spans 17 amino acids. The ends were cut back, 3 bases at V and 4 bases at J, with 21 bases in the middle. The CDR3 sequence: CASSPRLIGADSYGYTF. The CDR3 nucleotides are TGTGCCAGCTCACCCCGATTGATAGGGGCCGACTCCTATGGCTACACCTTC.

This clonotype occurred a few times. V and J are TRBV30 and TRBJ2-1; D uncertain. This CDR3 comprises 15 residues. Trimming stripped 1 base from V and 6 bases from J, with 16 bases between. The germline gives CDR1 GTSNPN, CDR2 SVGIG (reference sequence). The CDR3 DNA sequence: TGTGCCTGGAGTGCCACCGTCGTTACGGGCAATGAGCAGTTCTTC. Translated, it gives CAWSATVVTGNEQFF.

This chain joins TRBV20-1 and TRBJ2-1; 9 positions agree with TRBD2. This CDR3 is 20 amino acids long. With 6 bases clipped from V and 7 bases from J, the junction kept 28 bases outside the gene matches. Germline assignment: CDR1 DFQATT and CDR2 SNEGSKA (reference sequence). The CDR3 spells CSATGWQTSGQNAFVNEQFF. Here the CDR3 DNA reads TGCAGTGCCACCGGTTGGCAGACTAGCGGCCAAAATGCTTTCGTGAATGAGCAGTTCTTC.

This clonotype was observed a few times. The CDR3 spells CSVQKRRTEETQYF. The CDR3 DNA reads as TGCAGCGTTCAGAAGCGACGGACCGAAGAGACCCAGTACTTC. V and J are TRBV29-1 and TRBJ2-5; D is uncertain. The CDR3 runs to 14 residues. Trimming cost V 5 bases and J 3 bases, with 16 bases left between them. In germline, CDR1 is SQVTM, CDR2 ANQGSEA.

The chain carries TRBV12-3 or TRBV12-4 and TRBJ1-6; no clear D. Trimming shortened V by 3 bases and J by 0 bases, and 3 bases separated the two germline ends. CDR3 length equals 14 residues. The CDR3 loop reads CASSFASYNSPLHF. DNA of the CDR3: TGTGCCAGCAGTTTTGCCTCCTATAATTCACCCCTCCACTTT.

This clonotype was counted many times. The chain is built from TRBV7-9 and TRBJ2-7, with D possibly TRBD2 on 6 matching bases. The CDR3 length is 15 residues. CDR1 is SEHNR and CDR2 is FQNEAQ in the germline V gene (reference sequence). The V gene lost 1 base and the J gene lost 2 bases, with 12 bases spanning the gap. CDR3 nucleotide sequence: TGTGCCAGCAGCTTAGTAGGGACGGGGGCCTACGAGCAGTACTTC. Translation: CASSLVGTGAYEQYF.

This clonotype was seen only a few times. The J gene is TRBJ2-7, the V gene TRBV7-2, with TRBD1 matching 7 bases. The V gene end was trimmed by 3 bases and the J gene end by 6 bases; junction bases not matched to a gene: 8. The CDR3 covers 14 residues. Germline loops: CDR1 SGHTA, CDR2 FQGNSA. As DNA, the CDR3 is TGTGCCAGCAGCTTCGGGACAGTAAAGGGCGAGCAGTACTTC. Translated: CASSFGTVKGEQYF.

The chain combines TRBV2 with TRBJ1-6, with a weak D call TRBD1 (6 bases). Trimming pared 6 bases from V and 5 bases from J, leaving 8 bases between. Germline V gives CDR1 SNHLY, CDR2 FYNNEI. CDR3 length equals 13 residues. CDR3 sequence reads: CASRGHNNSPLHF. For the CDR3, the DNA is TGTGCCAGCAGGGGACACAATAATTCACCCCTCCACTTT.

This clonotype was counted only a few times. The chain links TRBV20-1 to TRBJ2-1; D gene uncertain. V shed 3 bases and J shed 8 bases, with 17 bases lying between them. The V gene's germline CDR1 is DFQATT and CDR2 SNEGSKA (reference sequence). This CDR3 has 14 amino acids. In DNA form, the CDR3 reads TGCAGTGCTAGGGACCGGGCCCTACCCTATGAGCAGTTCTTC. Amino acid sequence: CSARDRALPYEQFF.

The sample holds a few counts of this clonotype. The J gene is TRBJ2-7, the V gene TRBV20-1, with TRBD2 identical over 11 bases. CDR1 is DFQATT, CDR2 SNEGSKA, per germline (reference sequence). V gave up 3 bases and J gave up 6 bases; unmatched junction bases: 10. This CDR3 has 15 amino acids. The CDR3: CSASALAGGIGEQYF. The CDR3, as DNA: TGCAGTGCTAGTGCCCTAGCGGGAGGTATAGGCGAGCAGTACTTC.

This clonotype was counted between two and nine times. J is TRBJ2-5 and V is TRBV20-1, with D possibly matching TRBD2 (6 bases). V lost 5 bases to trimming and J lost 2 bases, with 15 bases between them. The CDR3 loop spans 14 amino acids. Germline V gene lookup returns CDR1 DFQATT and CDR2 SNEGSKA (reference sequence). For the CDR3, the DNA is TGCAGTGCTTCCCTGACTAGAGCTCAAGAGACCCAGTACTTC. Translation: CSASLTRAQETQYF.

V usage is TRBV12-3 or TRBV12-4 and J usage is TRBJ2-1, with D uncertain. Trimming left V 2 bases short and J 4 bases short, with 12 bases between. The CDR3 spans 15 residues. Here the CDR3 reads CASSLRFRAYNEQFF. The CDR3 DNA follows: TGTGCCAGCAGTTTAAGATTTCGAGCTTACAATGAGCAGTTCTTC.

The gene calls are TRBV28 and TRBJ2-7; D is perhaps TRBD2 (7 bases). The CDR3 totals 12 residues. CDR1 is MDHEN, CDR2 SYDVKM, per germline. Between the trimmed V and J ends, which lost 8 bases and 2 bases, there was a span of 10 bases. CDR3 in amino acids: CASGGAPYEQYF. Written as DNA, the CDR3 is TGTGCCAGCGGGGGGGCTCCCTACGAGCAGTACTTC.

In its sample, this clonotype was seen a few times. The genes are TRBV2 and TRBJ2-7; unclear D gene. Germline V CDR1 and CDR2: SNHLY, FYNNEI. This CDR3 has 13 amino acids. Trimming took off 7 bases at V and 3 bases at J, with 13 bases between the two ends. The CDR3 nucleotides are TGTGCCAGCACCGGGCGAGGTTTCTACGAGCAGTACTTC. This encodes CASTGRGFYEQYF.

This clonotype has more than one count but fewer than ten. The rearrangement joins TRBV7-9 to TRBJ2-7; D gene uncertain. This CDR3 is 12 amino acids long. Germline lookup yields CDR1 SEHNR and CDR2 FQNEAQ (reference sequence). The V end was cut by 2 bases, the J end by 5 bases, with 7 bases between. CDR3 sequence reads: CASSLTWDEQYF. The CDR3 DNA reads TGTGCCAGCAGCTTAACCTGGGACGAGCAGTACTTC.

Only a few counts were recorded for this clonotype. The chain links TRBV9 to TRBJ2-3, with 7 bases matching TRBD2. The V segment lost 0 bases and the J segment 4 bases; nucleotides outside the gene matches: 2. CDR1 is SGDLS, CDR2 YYNGEE, per germline. The CDR3 is 14 amino acids. The CDR3 region is CASSVGEGSDTQYF. DNA of the CDR3: TGTGCCAGCAGCGTAGGGGAGGGATCAGATACGCAGTATTTT.

The chain employs TRBV5-6 and TRBJ2-5, with TRBD1 matching over 7 bases. Germline lookup yields CDR1 SGHDT and CDR2 YYEEEE. There are 13 residues in the CDR3. V dropped 4 bases and J dropped 8; count of bases not matched to a gene: 8. DNA of the CDR3: TGTGCCAGCAGCCCGACAGGGTCCAGAACCCAGTACTTC. Protein product: CASSPTGSRTQYF.